Below, one TCR beta chain is given with its context. Its matching antigen is unknown. This record belongs to a study of blood T cells in healthy people across ages. Sample-barcoded 5' priming and a J-beta primer mix drove a second PCR of about 6 to 12 cycles. In TCRdb, the 5' RACE reads were re-called with MiXCR into one record per CDR3 protein. The sample contains 1.4 million or so distinct CDR3 sequences, 35% to 45% of which appear only once. The study's findings and limits: In these data, TCR beta diversity tracked strongly with naive T cell percentage. Age advanced and TCR beta diversity per million T cells fell, roughly linearly.

This CDR3 comprises 12 residues. Trimming left V 10 bases short and J 3 bases short, with 13 bases between. CDR1 MDHEN and CDR2 SYDVKM come from the germline V gene. This TCR came from a woman between 18 and 29 years old in good health. This rearrangement joins TRBV28 to TRBJ2-7, with D possibly called TRBD1 or TRBD2 (5 bases each). Sequenced: blood. CDR3 protein: CATKGRNYEQYF. The DNA for the CDR3 is TGTGCCACCAAGGGACGGAACTACGAGCAGTACTTC.